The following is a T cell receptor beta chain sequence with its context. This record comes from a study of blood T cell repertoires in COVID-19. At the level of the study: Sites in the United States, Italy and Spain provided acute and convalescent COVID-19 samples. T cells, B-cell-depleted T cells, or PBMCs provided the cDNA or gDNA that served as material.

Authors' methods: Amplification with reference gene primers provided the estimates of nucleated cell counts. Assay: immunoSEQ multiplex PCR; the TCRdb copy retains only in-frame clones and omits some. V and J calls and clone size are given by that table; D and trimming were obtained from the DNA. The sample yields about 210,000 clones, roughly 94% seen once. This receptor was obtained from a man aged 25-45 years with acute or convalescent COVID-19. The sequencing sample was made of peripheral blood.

In nucleotides, the CDR3 is TGTGCCAGCAGAACCGGGACAGGGTTCAACGTCCTGACTTTC. Translated: CASRTGTGFNVLTF. The rearrangement links TRBV28 to TRBJ2-6; 9 nucleotides match TRBD1. The CDR3 loop spans 14 amino acids. Germline lookup yields CDR1 MDHEN and CDR2 SYDVKM. V was clipped by 6 bases and J by 9 bases; unmatched bases: 6.